This is a list of T cell receptor beta chains from one sample in a study of T cells after yellow fever vaccination. Each CDR3 protein gets one entry after TCRdb re-called the 5' RACE reads with MiXCR. This sample has around 260,000 distinct CDR3 sequences, with roughly 5% found just once. The sequencing here drew on CD4+ T cells sorted from PBMCs, taken on the day of the yellow fever booster vaccination. The receptors derive from a man between 18 and 29 years old who received the YFV17D yellow fever vaccine. CDR3s leave out the opening cysteine and the closing phenylalanine or tryptophan.

TRBV10-2,TRBJ2-3,ASSDRAGGTDTQY
TRBV4-2,TRBJ2-2,ASSPFAGGLNGELF
TRBV5-1,TRBJ2-7,ASSIFNEQY
TRBV5-5,TRBJ1-1,ASSFLTGGIMNTEAF
TRBV9,TRBJ2-5,ASSLTGTGETQY
TRBV20-1,TRBJ1-4,SASRDRAEKLF
TRBV11-2,TRBJ2-3,ASSFAGSTDTQY
TRBV30,TRBJ2-1,AWSVGLGNSDEQF
TRBV6-5,TRBJ1-2,ASSSPGQGEYGYT
TRBV4-3,TRBJ2-3,ASSQDPRTDTQY
TRBV4-2,TRBJ2-3,ASSQSSGGADTQY
TRBV24-1,TRBJ2-1,ATSDSSTLNEQF
TRBV10-3,TRBJ2-5,AISSRDREGETQY
TRBV5-6,TRBJ2-3,ASDKTGGVLTDTQY
TRBV7-9,TRBJ1-6,ASTLTSGQTHDRNSPLH
TRBV7-3,TRBJ2-3,ASSFLGGAATDTQY
TRBV4-1,TRBJ2-1,ASSQVRDEQF
TRBV7-2,TRBJ2-1,ASSLTRDRSDNNEQF
TRBV7-2,TRBJ2-4,ASSRGLAGGWAKNIQY
TRBV25-1,TRBJ2-7,ASSDSLYEQY
TRBV3-1,TRBJ2-1,ASSQEVGRYNEQF
TRBV6-5,TRBJ1-2,ASSYQPGVAGYGYT
TRBV18,TRBJ1-5,ASSLGQGGNNQPQH
TRBV4-1,TRBJ1-3,ASKPWQYSGNTIY
TRBV19,TRBJ2-1,ASSSPGLAAGDEQF
TRBV6-2/TRBV6-3,TRBJ2-3,ASSIPGTAPRTDTQY
TRBV6-6,TRBJ2-7,ASSYPTGSQY
TRBV5-5,TRBJ2-5,ASSPGGIEETQY
TRBV7-2,TRBJ2-3,ASSVSRSGGADTQY
TRBV9,TRBJ2-7,ASSVSSGGTYEQY
TRBV6-1,TRBJ1-4,ASKTGLSGNEKLF
TRBV30,TRBJ2-5,AWSVYSQETQY
TRBV6-2/TRBV6-3,TRBJ1-1,ASSPDRRNTEAF
TRBV5-4,TRBJ2-1,ASSSSGLAGRNSYNEQF
TRBV20-1,TRBJ2-7,SARDSQGHYEQY
TRBV25-1,TRBJ2-6,ASRAGANVLT
TRBV7-9,TRBJ2-5,ASSFLAKETQY
TRBV20-1,TRBJ1-5,SAIATGSDSNQPQH
TRBV28,TRBJ1-6,ASIGTLDSPLH
TRBV7-6,TRBJ2-1,ASSRGGQSYNEQF
TRBV30,TRBJ2-3,ASTDRVIGDTQY
TRBV20-1,TRBJ2-5,SSIRTGTEETQY
TRBV5-6,TRBJ2-3,ASSRPTDTQY